The 7 T cell receptor beta chains listed next were all sequenced from one sample in a study of cytomegalovirus exposure and HLA in healthy donors. PCR involved 60 Vbeta and 13 Jbeta primers. Sequenced by immunoSEQ multiplex PCR; TCRdb stores in-frame clones only, minus some. The repertoire holds around 130,000 clones, with about 80% as singletons. The source material was PBMCs. These receptors were taken from a man aged 25-45 years in good health and CMV-seronegative.

This chain joins TRBV10-3 and TRBJ1-5; D ambiguous. Germline values: CDR1 ENHRY, CDR2 SYGVKD. Deletions cut 10 bases from V and 5 bases from J, with 15 bases between. The CDR3 is made up of 13 amino acids. CDR3 region: CATSLSTDQPQHF. For the CDR3, the DNA is TGTGCCACCAGCCTTTCCACGGATCAGCCCCAGCATTTT.

The V and J genes are TRBV5-6 and TRBJ2-3, with 7 positions matching TRBD2. CDR3 length: 15 amino acids. Germline CDR1 and CDR2: SGHDT and YYEEEE. The ends lost 4 bases at V and 0 bases at J; junction bases unmatched: 5. CDR3 region: CASSPLRGSTDTQYF. The CDR3 region has the DNA TGTGCCAGCAGCCCCCTGCGGGGGAGCACAGATACGCAGTATTTT.

This chain joins TRBV6-5 and TRBJ2-5; TRBD1 is a possible D gene (5 bases). The CDR3 has 14 amino acids. V dropped 1 base and J dropped 3 bases, with 9 bases sitting between them. Germline V CDR1 and CDR2: MNHEY, SVGAGI. This chain's CDR3 is CASSYWGQKETQYF. For the CDR3, the DNA is TGTGCCAGCAGTTACTGGGGCCAGAAAGAGACCCAGTACTTC.

The CDR3 region has the DNA TGTGCCAGCAGCTCCCGGGGGGGGACAGGGGGTTCACCCCTCCACTTT. This translates into CASSSRGGTGGSPLHF. This chain connects TRBV13 to TRBJ1-6; 11 bases are shared with TRBD1. The CDR3 totals 16 residues. V was pared by 4 bases and J by 9 bases, with 8 bases of the junction left unmatched. Germline-derived CDR1 and CDR2 are PRHDT and FYEKMQ (reference sequence).

The chain carries TRBV6-1 and TRBJ2-1, with TRBD1 matching over 7 bases. The CDR3 loop spans 17 amino acids. Germline lookup yields CDR1 MNHNS and CDR2 SASEGT. V dropped 0 bases and J dropped 0; count of bases not matched to a gene: 5. The CDR3 is CASSEARGGFSYNEQFF. DNA of the CDR3: TGTGCCAGCAGTGAAGCCAGAGGGGGCTTCTCCTACAATGAGCAGTTCTTC.

J is TRBJ2-1 and V is TRBV5-1; D might be TRBD2 (5 bases). V lost 2 bases to trimming and J lost 7 bases, with 13 bases between them. The CDR3 is made up of 14 amino acids. CDR1 is SGHRS and CDR2 is YFSETQ in the germline V gene. The CDR3 sequence is CASSFPRAGNEQFF. CDR3 coding DNA: TGCGCCAGCAGCTTTCCGAGGGCAGGAAATGAGCAGTTCTTC. Drawing the rest from reference TRBV5-1 and TRBJ2-1, the complete variable domain is KAGVTQTPRYLIKTRGQQVTLSCSPISGHRSVSWYQQTPGQGLQFLFEYFSETQRNKGNFPGRFSGRQFSNSRSEMNVSTLELGDSALYLCASSFPRAGNEQFFGPGTRLTVL.

The chain couples TRBV7-2 to TRBJ2-2, with 7 nucleotides matching TRBD2. V lost 2 bases, J lost 7 bases, and 7 bases stayed unmatched. CDR1 and CDR2 (germline): SGHTA, FQGNSA. The CDR3 contains 15 residues. The CDR3 region has the DNA TGTGCCAGCAGCTTACGGCGGGAGCATAACGGGGAGCTGTTTTTT. Encoded protein: CASSLRREHNGELFF.